This T cell receptor beta chain appears in the sequencing data of a study of CD8+ T cells in alopecia areata. Whole-study findings and limits: Association of baseline CD8+ expansion with response is uncertain owing to one nonresponder.

Treatment here: oral pan-JAK inhibitor, 5-10 mg twice daily. Those with alopecia areata gave lesional scalp punch biopsies and peripheral blood. TCR sequencing used cDNA made by reverse transcription of extracted RNA. TCRdb's table, derived via immunoSEQ multiplex PCR, lists solely in-frame clones and lacks some. The table shows about 210,000 clones, with more than 45% occurring only once. This clone has more than one count but fewer than ten. Its antigen is unknown. This CDR3 has 12 residues. CDR1 is SGHDN and CDR2 is FVKESK in the germline V gene. The ends were cut back, 5 bases at V and 11 bases at J, with 10 bases in the middle.

The starting material was CD4+ T cells sorted from blood, obtained at week 4, from a patient treated with tofacitinib. This receptor was taken from a human donor with alopecia areata. The chain employs TRBV14 and TRBJ1-6, with a weak D call TRBD1 (5 bases). CDR3 in DNA: TGTGCCAGCAGCGAAACAGGAGCACCCCTCCACTTT. Amino acids: CASSETGAPLHF.